This T cell receptor (beta chain) was captured by sequencing in a study of OX40 agonist ivuxolimab in advanced cancers. The germline gives CDR1 LNHDA, CDR2 SQIVND (reference sequence). V trimming: 8 bases; J trimming: 1 base; junction bases outside the gene matches: 5. There are 14 residues in the CDR3. Overall study findings and caveats: Both blood CD4+ and CD8+ T cells showed clonal growth by week 6 at 0.1 to 3.0 mg/kg.

Profiling relied on immunoSEQ multiplex PCR, and the TCRdb table lists in-frame clones only, not all of them. Among about 64,000 clones listed, around 83% were seen once. In the case of this clone: Its antigen is unknown.

The source of this sequence is an adult with an advanced solid tumor such as melanoma, head and neck, liver or kidney cancer. The rearrangement joins TRBV19 to TRBJ2-3; 8 nucleotides align to TRBD2. Sequenced here: CD4+ or CD8+ T cells sorted from blood, sampled in a trial of the OX40 agonist ivuxolimab. Here the CDR3 DNA reads TGTGCCAGTCAGACTAGCGCCGGCACAGATACGCAGTATTTT. It is translated as CASQTSAGTDTQYF. The full variable domain, its missing parts supplied by reference TRBV19 and TRBJ2-3, is DGGITQSPKYLFRKEGQNVTLSCEQNLNHDAMYWYRQDPGQGLRLIYYSQIVNDFQKGDIAEGYSVSREKKESFPLTVTSAQKNPTAFYLCASQTSAGTDTQYFGPGTRLTVL.